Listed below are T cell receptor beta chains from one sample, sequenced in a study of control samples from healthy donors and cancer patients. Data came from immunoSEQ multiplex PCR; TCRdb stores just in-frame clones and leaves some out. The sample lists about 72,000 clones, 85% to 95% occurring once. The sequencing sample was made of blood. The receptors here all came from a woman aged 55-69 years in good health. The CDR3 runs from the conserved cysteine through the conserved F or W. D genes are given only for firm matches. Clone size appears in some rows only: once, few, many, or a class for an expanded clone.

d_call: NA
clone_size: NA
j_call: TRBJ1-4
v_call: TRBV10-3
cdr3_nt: TGTGCCATCAGTGAGTCGAGTGGGAAACTGTTTTTT
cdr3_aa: CAISESSGKLFF

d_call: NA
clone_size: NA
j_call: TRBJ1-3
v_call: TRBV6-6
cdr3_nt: TGTGCCAGCAGCCAGGGTAACACCATATATTTT
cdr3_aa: CASSQGNTIYF

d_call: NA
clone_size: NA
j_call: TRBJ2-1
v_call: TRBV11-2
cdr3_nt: TGTGCCAGCAGCTACCCGGCCTACAATGAGCAGTTCTTC
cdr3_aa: CASSYPAYNEQFF

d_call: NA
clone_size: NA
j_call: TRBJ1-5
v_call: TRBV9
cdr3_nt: TGTGCCAGCAGCGTCCCCGTTAGTTTTAGCAATCAGCCCCAGCATTTT
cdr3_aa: CASSVPVSFSNQPQHF

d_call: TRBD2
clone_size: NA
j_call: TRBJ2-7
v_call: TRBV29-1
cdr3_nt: TGCAGCGTTGGGTCTAGCGGGGAACTAGAGCAGTACTTC
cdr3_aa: CSVGSSGELEQYF

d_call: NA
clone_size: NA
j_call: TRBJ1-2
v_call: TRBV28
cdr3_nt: TGTGCTACAGGGAAAACAGTCTATGGCTACACCTTC
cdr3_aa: CATGKTVYGYTF

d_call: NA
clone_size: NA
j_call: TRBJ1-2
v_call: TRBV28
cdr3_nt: TGTGCCAGCAGCAAGCCACAGATGGTCTTCTATGGCTACACCTTC
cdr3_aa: CASSKPQMVFYGYTF

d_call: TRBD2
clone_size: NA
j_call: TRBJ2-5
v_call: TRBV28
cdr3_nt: TGTGCCAGCAGTCCCGGACTAGCGGGAGCAGAGACCCAGTACTTC
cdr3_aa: CASSPGLAGAETQYF

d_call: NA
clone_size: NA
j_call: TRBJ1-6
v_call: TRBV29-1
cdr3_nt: TGCAGCGCCGGTGAGGATTCACCCCTCCACTTT
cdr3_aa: CSAGEDSPLHF

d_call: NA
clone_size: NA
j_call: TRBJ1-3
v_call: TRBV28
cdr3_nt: TGTGCCAGCAGTCCCCAGGGAACCGGAAACACCATATATTTT
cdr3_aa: CASSPQGTGNTIYF

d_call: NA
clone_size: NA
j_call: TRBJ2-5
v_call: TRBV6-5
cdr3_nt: TGTGCCAGCAGTTACTCTAGGGGAGAGACCCAGTACTTC
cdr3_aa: CASSYSRGETQYF

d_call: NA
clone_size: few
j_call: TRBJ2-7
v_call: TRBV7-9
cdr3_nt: TGTGCCAGCAGCTCCATCGTGCAAACAACCTACGAGCAGTACTTC
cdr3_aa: CASSSIVQTTYEQYF

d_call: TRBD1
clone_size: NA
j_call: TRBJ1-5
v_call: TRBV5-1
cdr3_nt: TGCGCCAGCAGCTGGGACAGGGATCAGCCCCAGCATTTT
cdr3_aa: CASSWDRDQPQHF

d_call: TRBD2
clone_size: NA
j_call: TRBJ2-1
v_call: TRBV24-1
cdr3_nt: TGTGCCACCAGTGATTTGGGACTAGCGGGAGGGCGGGATGAGCAGTTCTTC
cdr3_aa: CATSDLGLAGGRDEQFF

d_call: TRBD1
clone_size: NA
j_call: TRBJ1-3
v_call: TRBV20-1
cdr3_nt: TGCAGTGCTAGTCAGGGGGCAGGTGGAAACACCATATATTTT
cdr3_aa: CSASQGAGGNTIYF

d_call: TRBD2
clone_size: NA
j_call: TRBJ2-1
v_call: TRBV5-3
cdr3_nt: TGTGCCAGAAGCTACTCCGGGACTAGGGGCAATGAGCAGTTCTTC
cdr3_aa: CARSYSGTRGNEQFF

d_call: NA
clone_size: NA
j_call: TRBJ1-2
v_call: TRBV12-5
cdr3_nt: TGTGCTAGTGGTTTGGTTCGGGCCCCTCTTATAGTTAACTATGGCTACACCTTC
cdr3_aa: CASGLVRAPLIVNYGYTF

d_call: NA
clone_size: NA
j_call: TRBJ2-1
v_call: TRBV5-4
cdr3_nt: TGTGCCAGCAGCTTGGCCTCACTAGTGCACAGTAGTGAGCAGTTCTTC
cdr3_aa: CASSLASLVHSSEQFF

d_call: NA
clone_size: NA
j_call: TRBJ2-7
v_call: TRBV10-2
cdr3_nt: TGCGCCAGCAGTGAGGGGCCCTACGAGCAGTACTTC
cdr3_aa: CASSEGPYEQYF

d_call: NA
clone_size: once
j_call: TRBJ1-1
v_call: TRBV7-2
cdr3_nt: TGTGCCAGCAGCTTAGAAGGGGGGACCCTAGGGACTGAAGCTTTCTTT
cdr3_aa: CASSLEGGTLGTEAFF

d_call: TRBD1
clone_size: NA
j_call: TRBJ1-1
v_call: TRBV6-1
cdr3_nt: TGTGCCAGCAGTGAAGACAGGGGCAGGGCTTTCTTT
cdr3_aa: CASSEDRGRAFF

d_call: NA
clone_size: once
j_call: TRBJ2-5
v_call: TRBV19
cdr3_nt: TGTGCCAGTACTCCGGCAGGCCATGGGGAGGAGACCCAGTACTTC
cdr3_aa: CASTPAGHGEETQYF

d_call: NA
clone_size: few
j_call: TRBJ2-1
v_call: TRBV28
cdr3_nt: TGTGCCAGCAACCCTACAGGGTACAATGAGCAGTTCTTC
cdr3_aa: CASNPTGYNEQFF

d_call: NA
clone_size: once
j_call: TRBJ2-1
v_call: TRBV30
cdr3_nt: TGTGCCTGGAGTCCGGACCAGAATGGGAATGAGCAGTTCTTC
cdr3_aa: CAWSPDQNGNEQFF

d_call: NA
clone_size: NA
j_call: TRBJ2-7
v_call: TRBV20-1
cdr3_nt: TGCAGTGCTAGTATCGGGTACGAGCAGTACTTC
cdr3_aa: CSASIGYEQYF

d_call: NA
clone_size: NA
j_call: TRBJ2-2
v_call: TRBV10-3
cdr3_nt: TGTGCCATCAGTGATGTGGGGGCGTTGACCGGGGAGCTGTTTTTT
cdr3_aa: CAISDVGALTGELFF

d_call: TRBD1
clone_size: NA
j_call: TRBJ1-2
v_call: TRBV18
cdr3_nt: TGTGCCAGCTCACCTAGACAGGGGTTTGACGGTGGCTACACCTTC
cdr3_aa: CASSPRQGFDGGYTF

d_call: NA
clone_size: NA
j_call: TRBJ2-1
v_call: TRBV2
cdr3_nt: TGTGCCAGCAGGGACCCCCGACAGGATGAGCAGTTCTTC
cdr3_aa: CASRDPRQDEQFF

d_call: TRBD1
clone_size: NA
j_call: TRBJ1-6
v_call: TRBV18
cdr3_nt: TGTGCCAGCTCACCAGACAGGGTTAATTCACCCCTCCACTTT
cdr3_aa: CASSPDRVNSPLHF

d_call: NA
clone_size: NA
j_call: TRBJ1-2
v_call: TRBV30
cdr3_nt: TGTGCCTGGAGTGCCCTGAGCGGACCTACTAACTATGGCTACACCTTC
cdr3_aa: CAWSALSGPTNYGYTF

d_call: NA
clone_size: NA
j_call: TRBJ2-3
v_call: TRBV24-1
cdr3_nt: TGTGCCACCAGCGGGTACACAGATACGCAGTATTTT
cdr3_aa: CATSGYTDTQYF

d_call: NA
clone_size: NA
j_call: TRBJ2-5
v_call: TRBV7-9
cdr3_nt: TGTGCCAGCAGCTTAGGAGTGGACAAAAAATTGGAGACCCAGTACTTC
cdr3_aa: CASSLGVDKKLETQYF

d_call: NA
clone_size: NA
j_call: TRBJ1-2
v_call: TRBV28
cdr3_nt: TGTGCCAGCAGTTTCCTTTCTACTAACTATGGCTACACCTTC
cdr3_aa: CASSFLSTNYGYTF

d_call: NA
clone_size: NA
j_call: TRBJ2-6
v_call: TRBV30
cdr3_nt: TGTGCCTGGACATTCTCCGGGGCCAACGTCCTGACTTTC
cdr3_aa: CAWTFSGANVLTF

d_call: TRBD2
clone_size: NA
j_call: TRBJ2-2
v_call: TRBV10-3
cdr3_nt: TGTGCCATCAGTGAGACGCCGGGACTAGCGGGAGGAGGGACCGGGGAGCTGTTTTTT
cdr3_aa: CAISETPGLAGGGTGELFF

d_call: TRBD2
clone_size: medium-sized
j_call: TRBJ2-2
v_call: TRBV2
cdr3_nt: TGTGCCAGCAGTGTGGCTAGCGGGAGTGGGGAGCTGTTTTTT
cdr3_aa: CASSVASGSGELFF

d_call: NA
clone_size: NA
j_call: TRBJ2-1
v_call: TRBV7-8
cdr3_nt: TGTGCCAGCAGCCCCCGGGGTCCCTACAATGAGCAGTTCTTC
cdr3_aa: CASSPRGPYNEQFF

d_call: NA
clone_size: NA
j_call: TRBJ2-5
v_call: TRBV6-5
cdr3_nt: TGTGCCAGCAGTTATAGGCCAAGGGGAGAGACCCAGTACTTC
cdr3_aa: CASSYRPRGETQYF

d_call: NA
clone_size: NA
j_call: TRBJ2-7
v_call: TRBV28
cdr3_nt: TGTGCCAGCAGTCATCGGGGAAGTTCCTACGAGCAGTACTTC
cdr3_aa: CASSHRGSSYEQYF

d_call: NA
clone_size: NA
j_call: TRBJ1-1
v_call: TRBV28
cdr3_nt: TGTGCCAGCAGTTTAATATCTGGTCAGGGCCCGAGTACTGAAGCTTTCTTT
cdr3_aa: CASSLISGQGPSTEAFF

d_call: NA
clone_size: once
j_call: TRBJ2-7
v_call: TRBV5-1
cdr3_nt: TGCGCCAGCAGCCGGACAGTTGAATCCTACGAGCAGTACTTC
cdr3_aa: CASSRTVESYEQYF

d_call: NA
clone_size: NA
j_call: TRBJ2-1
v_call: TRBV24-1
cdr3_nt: TGTGCCACCAGTGATTTGCAGTCCCAGAGCAATGAGCAGTTCTTC
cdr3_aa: CATSDLQSQSNEQFF

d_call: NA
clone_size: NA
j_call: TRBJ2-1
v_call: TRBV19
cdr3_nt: TGTGCCAGTAGCATAAACAGGTTCGGACAGTTCTTC
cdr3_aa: CASSINRFGQFF

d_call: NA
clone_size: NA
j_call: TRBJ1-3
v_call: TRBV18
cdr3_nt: TGTGCCAGCTCACCATCCCGGGGTGAAGGAAACACCATATATTTT
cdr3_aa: CASSPSRGEGNTIYF

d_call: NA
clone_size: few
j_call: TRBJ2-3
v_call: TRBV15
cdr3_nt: TGTGCCACCAGCAGTGCTGCGGCCACAGATACGCAGTATTTT
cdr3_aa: CATSSAAATDTQYF

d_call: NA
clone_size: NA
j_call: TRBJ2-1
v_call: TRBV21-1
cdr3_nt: TGTGCCAGCAGCACTGGGACACATCGCTCCTACAATGAGCAGTTCTTC
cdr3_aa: CASSTGTHRSYNEQFF

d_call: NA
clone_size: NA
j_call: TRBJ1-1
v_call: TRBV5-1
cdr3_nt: TGCGCCAGCAGCATGGGACAGAACACTGAAGCTTTCTTT
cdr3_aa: CASSMGQNTEAFF

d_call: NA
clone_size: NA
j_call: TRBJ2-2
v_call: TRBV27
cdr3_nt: TGTGCCAGCACCGTGGGACGGCATACCGGGGAGCTGTTTTTT
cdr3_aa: CASTVGRHTGELFF

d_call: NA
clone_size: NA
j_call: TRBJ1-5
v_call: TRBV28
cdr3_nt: TGTGCCAGCAGCCGCCTTTCAGGGAATCAGCCCCAGCATTTT
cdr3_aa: CASSRLSGNQPQHF

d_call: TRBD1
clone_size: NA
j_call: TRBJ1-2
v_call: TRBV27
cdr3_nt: TGTGCCAGCAGGATGACCCGGGACAGTTCAGGCTACACCTTC
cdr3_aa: CASRMTRDSSGYTF

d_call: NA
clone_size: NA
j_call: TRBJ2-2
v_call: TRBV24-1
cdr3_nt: TGTGCCACCAGTGACTCCGGCACTTCGAACACCGGGGAGCTGTTTTTT
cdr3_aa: CATSDSGTSNTGELFF

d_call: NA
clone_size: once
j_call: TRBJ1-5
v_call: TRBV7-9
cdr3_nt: TGTGCCAGCAGCCTGACAGGTTCCTTCAATCAGCCCCAGCATTTT
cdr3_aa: CASSLTGSFNQPQHF

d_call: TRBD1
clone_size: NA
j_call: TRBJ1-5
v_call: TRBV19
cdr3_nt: TGTGCCAGTAGTATGGAGGGGGCGCGTTTTAAGCCCCAGCATTTT
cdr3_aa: CASSMEGARFKPQHF

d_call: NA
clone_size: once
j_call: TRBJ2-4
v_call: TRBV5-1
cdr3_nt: TGCGCCAGCAGCTTGCTGGGGCTGGGCATTCAGTACTTC
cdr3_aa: CASSLLGLGIQYF

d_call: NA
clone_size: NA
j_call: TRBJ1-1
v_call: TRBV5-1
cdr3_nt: TGCGCCAGCAGCTTGGGAACAGGGTTGAACACTGAAGCTTTCTTT
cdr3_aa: CASSLGTGLNTEAFF

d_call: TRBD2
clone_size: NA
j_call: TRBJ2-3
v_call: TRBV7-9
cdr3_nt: TGTGCCAGCAGCCTTGGGACTAGCGGGAGAACGACAGATACGCAGTATTTT
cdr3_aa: CASSLGTSGRTTDTQYF

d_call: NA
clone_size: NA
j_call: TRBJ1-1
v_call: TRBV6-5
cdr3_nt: TGTGCCAGCAGCACCAAGGACAACACTGAAGCTTTCTTT
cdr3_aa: CASSTKDNTEAFF

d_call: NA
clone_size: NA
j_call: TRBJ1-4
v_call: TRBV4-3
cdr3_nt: TGCGCCAGCAGCCAAGACCCGACCCCAAGGAGTGAAAAACTGTTTTTT
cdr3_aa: CASSQDPTPRSEKLFF

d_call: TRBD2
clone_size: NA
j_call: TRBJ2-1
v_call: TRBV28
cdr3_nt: TGTGCCAGCAGTTTTAAACTAGCGGGAGTATCTGAGCAGTTCTTC
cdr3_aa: CASSFKLAGVSEQFF